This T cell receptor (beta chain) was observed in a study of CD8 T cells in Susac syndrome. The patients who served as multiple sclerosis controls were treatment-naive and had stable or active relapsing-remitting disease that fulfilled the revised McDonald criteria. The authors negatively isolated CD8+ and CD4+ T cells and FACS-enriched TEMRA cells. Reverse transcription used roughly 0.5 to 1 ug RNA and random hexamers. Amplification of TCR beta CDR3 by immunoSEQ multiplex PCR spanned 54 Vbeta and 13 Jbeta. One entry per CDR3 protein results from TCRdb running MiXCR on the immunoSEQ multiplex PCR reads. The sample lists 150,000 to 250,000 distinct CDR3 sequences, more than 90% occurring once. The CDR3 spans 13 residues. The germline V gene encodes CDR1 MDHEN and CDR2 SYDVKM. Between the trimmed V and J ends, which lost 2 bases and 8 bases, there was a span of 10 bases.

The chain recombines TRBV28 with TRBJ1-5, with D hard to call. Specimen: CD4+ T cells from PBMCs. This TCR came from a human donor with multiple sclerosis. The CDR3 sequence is CASSLRGFEPQHF. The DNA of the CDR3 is TGTGCCAGCAGTTTAAGAGGGTTTGAGCCCCAGCATTTT.